This T cell receptor (beta chain) was captured in a study of T cell repertoires in cytomegalovirus infection (dated by TCRdb to the late 2010s). Broadly, across the study: Donor HLA type was relevant to the analysis, because carriage of CMV infection together with the matching HLA type was indicated by public TCR beta signatures. Paper-wide results and their limitations: The ex vivo response was dominated by HLA-C-restricted CMV-specific TCR beta clonotypes, and the single most frequent clonotype in two of eight donors was supplied by these HLA-C-restricted clonotypes. In both this cohort and an independent roughly 330-donor cohort, the cumulative frequency of public TCR beta family members distinguished carriers of CMV infection plus the relevant HLA type.

V loses 10 bases of germline sequence and J loses 3 bases, and the interval between the two ends is 11 bases. Reading from cysteine to phenylalanine, the CDR3 counts 12 amino acids. The CDR3 DNA has 36 bases and is translated from base 1. Taken from the germline V gene, the CDR1 and CDR2 loops are MNHNS and SASEGT. The instrument given in TCRdb is Illumina HiSeq 1500. In TCRdb, the public reads were trimmed at Q25 with fastp and aligned with MiXCR, with productive beta chains retained. Each record represents a unique CDR3 protein, reported with the most common genes and DNA among its rows. For this sample there are 400,000 or so distinct CDR3 sequences; roughly 18% appear just once. In total, the top ten clones hold roughly 8.7% of the sample. Remarks on this clonotype: The antigen this receptor binds is unknown. One base away there is no much larger clone; base qualities are not given.

The sequence joins TRBV6-1 to TRBJ2-3; TRBD1 is perhaps the D gene, given 6 matching bases. Sequencing was performed on PBMCs. This sequence was found in a human donor in good health (CMV status not recorded). Some clones in this sample may be carry-over from other donors' samples. The nucleotide sequence is given as TGTGCCACCCAGGGGAGTACAGATACGCAGTATTTT. It is translated as CATQGSTDTQYF.